This TCR beta chain stems from a study of T cell changes during pregnancy in multiple sclerosis (dated by TCRdb to between 2018 and 2020). Some background on the complete study: Changes in the T cell repertoire over the course of pregnancy were examined in this study in women with multiple sclerosis.

Worth noting for this clone: The specificity of this receptor is unknown. Qualities for individual bases were not recorded, and no much larger clone is one base off.

The receptor library was made with the immunoSEQ multiplex PCR assay. As stored in TCRdb, this immuneACCESS dataset retains in-frame rearrangements with V and J assigned. A fraction of the clones does not appear; measured against another copy, unresolved V genes explain less than half of the discrepancy, and the remainder lacks a known reason. The sample profile shows over 55,000 clones; 87% of them were found once. Clones ranked in the top ten supply about 5% of the sample. Sequenced material: peripheral blood from another person, used as feeder cells. The receptor was derived from a human donor whose cells served as feeder cells for cultures in a pregnancy study.

The CDR3 reads as follows: CASSLYAVPYEQYF. The nucleotide sequence is given as TGTGCCAGCAGTTTATATGCGGTTCCCTACGAGCAGTACTTC. The V gene is TRBV6-6 and the J gene is TRBJ2-7; the D gene is not confidently resolved. As encoded in the germline V gene (reference sequence), CDR1 is MNHNY while CDR2 is SVGAGI. V sheds 4 bases and J sheds 2 bases, leaving 12 bases between their ends. The CDR3 runs 14 residues from the cysteine to the phenylalanine. Only the CDR3 region is kept as DNA, spanning 42 bases read in frame from base 1.